The T cell receptor beta chain described here comes from a study of blood T cell repertoires in COVID-19. Whole-study context: The United States, Italy and Spain were the sources of the acute and convalescent COVID-19 samples. PBMCs, B-cell-depleted T cells, or T cells were the source of the cDNA or gDNA that made up the material.

V lost 2 bases, J lost 0 bases, and 6 bases stayed unmatched. Germline lookup yields CDR1 SNHLY and CDR2 FYNNEI. This CDR3 spans 19 amino acids. How the authors handled the data: It was from reference gene primer amplification that nucleated cell counts were estimated. Method: immunoSEQ multiplex PCR; TCRdb's copy keeps in-frame clones and lacks some. The DNA gave D and trimming, while V, J and clone size come from that table. The table lists roughly 70,000 clones, approximately 90% of them singletons. Sequencing was carried out using peripheral blood. This TCR was sampled from a human donor in a cohort sampled during active COVID-19. The chain is built from TRBV2 and TRBJ2-3; 15 bases map to TRBD2. The CDR3 sequence: CASSEPGLAGGSSTDTQYF. The CDR3 coding sequence is TGTGCCAGCAGTGAACCAGGACTAGCGGGAGGGTCTAGCACAGATACGCAGTATTTT.